A selection of T cell receptor beta chains follows, all from one sample in a study of shared clonotypes between healthy human individuals. Using immunoSEQ multiplex PCR, the repertoire was profiled, and TCRdb retains in-frame clones only, with some absent. The repertoire holds 2 million to 2.5 million clones, with about 93% as singletons. Material: naive CD8+ T cells from PBMCs. The receptor source for this set is a young man in good health. Some clones in this sample may be carry-over from other donors' samples. The CDR3 runs from the conserved cysteine through the conserved F or W. Fields, in order: clone size, D gene, J gene, V gene, CDR3 protein, CDR3 DNA. A D gene is named only where the DNA matches it firmly. The listing skips clone size in some rows; elsewhere it reads once, few, many or a size class.

.,TRBD1,TRBJ1-2,TRBV5-8,CASSPRTGDGYTF,TGTGCCAGCAGCCCTCGGACAGGGGATGGCTACACCTTC
.,.,TRBJ1-5,TRBV28,CASRIRGSNQPQHF,TGTGCCAGCAGGATCAGGGGAAGCAATCAGCCCCAGCATTTT
.,.,TRBJ2-7,TRBV10-3,CAISESRVPYEQYF,TGTGCCATCAGTGAGTCGAGGGTACCTTACGAGCAGTACTTC
.,.,TRBJ1-2,TRBV28,CASRTRDKYGYTF,TGTGCCAGCAGGACCCGGGACAAGTATGGCTACACCTTC
.,.,TRBJ2-3,TRBV28,CASSPFGTDTQYF,TGTGCCAGCAGCCCCTTTGGGACAGATACGCAGTATTTT
.,.,TRBJ2-7,TRBV20-1,CSARQWPEQYF,TGCAGTGCCCGCCAGTGGCCCGAGCAGTACTTC
.,.,TRBJ1-1,TRBV13,CASSFGPNTEAFF,TGTGCCAGCAGCTTCGGCCCGAACACTGAAGCTTTCTTT
.,.,TRBJ2-1,TRBV10-3,CAISESGETVNEQFF,TGTGCCATCAGTGAGTCGGGGGAAACTGTCAATGAGCAGTTCTTC
.,TRBD1,TRBJ1-5,TRBV27,CASSFTGGNLPQHF,TGTGCCAGCAGTTTCACAGGGGGCAACCTGCCCCAGCATTTT
few,.,TRBJ1-4,TRBV7-9,CASTDNEKLFF,TGTGCCAGCACGGATAATGAAAAACTGTTTTTT
.,.,TRBJ2-7,TRBV19,CASSMGWGTYEQYF,TGTGCCAGTAGTATGGGATGGGGGACCTACGAGCAGTACTTC
.,.,TRBJ2-1,TRBV29-1,CSVETPSSYNEQFF,TGCAGCGTTGAAACCCCTAGCTCCTACAATGAGCAGTTCTTC
.,.,TRBJ2-3,TRBV7-9,CASRWSGLTTDTQYF,TGTGCCAGCAGGTGGAGCGGATTAACCACAGATACGCAGTATTTT
.,.,TRBJ2-1,TRBV28,CASSSLSHGGEQFF,TGTGCCAGCAGTTCCCTGTCTCACGGGGGTGAGCAGTTCTTC
.,.,TRBJ2-5,TRBV2,CASSEAPGAGTQYF,TGTGCCAGCAGTGAAGCGCCTGGGGCTGGGACCCAGTACTTC
.,.,TRBJ1-1,TRBV7-9,CASSSQTGWGTEAFF,TGTGCCAGCAGCTCCCAGACAGGATGGGGCACTGAAGCTTTCTTT
once,.,TRBJ1-1,TRBV7-2,CAGGRGGVDTEAFF,TGTGCCGGAGGACGAGGGGGGGTGGACACTGAAGCTTTCTTT
.,.,TRBJ2-1,TRBV9,CASSVAGSLYNEQFF,TGTGCCAGCAGCGTAGCAGGTAGTCTCTACAATGAGCAGTTCTTC
.,TRBD2,TRBJ2-2,TRBV11-3,CASSARLAGEYTGELFF,TGTGCCAGCAGCGCCCGACTAGCGGGAGAGTACACCGGGGAGCTGTTTTTT
.,.,TRBJ2-2,TRBV21-1,CASSKFRGGANTGELFF,TGTGCCAGCAGCAAATTTCGGGGCGGAGCGAACACCGGGGAGCTGTTTTTT
.,.,TRBJ1-4,TRBV14,CASSPSRTRHEKLFF,TGTGCCAGCAGTCCTTCAAGGACACGCCATGAAAAACTGTTTTTT
.,TRBD2,TRBJ2-7,TRBV10-2,CASSGISGSRYEQYF,TGCGCCAGCAGTGGGATAAGCGGGAGCCGGTACGAGCAGTACTTC
.,TRBD2,TRBJ2-7,TRBV7-8,CASSGGPLAGASNEQYF,TGTGCCAGCAGCGGCGGGCCCCTTGCGGGAGCAAGTAACGAGCAGTACTTC
.,TRBD2,TRBJ2-1,TRBV7-3,CASSSGLAGSYNEQFF,TGTGCCAGCAGCTCGGGACTAGCGGGATCGTACAATGAGCAGTTCTTC
.,.,TRBJ2-7,TRBV6-1,CASSEWRGTSYEQYF,TGTGCCAGCAGTGAATGGAGGGGCACCTCCTACGAGCAGTACTTC
.,.,TRBJ2-2,TRBV11-2,CASSLGGVTGELFF,TGTGCCAGCAGCTTAGGGGGAGTCACCGGGGAGCTGTTTTTT
once,.,TRBJ2-7,TRBV28,CASSPLVGREQYF,TGTGCCAGCAGTCCCCTGGTAGGACGCGAGCAGTACTTC
.,TRBD1,TRBJ1-2,TRBV6-6,CASTIYEGQGYGYTF,TGTGCCAGCACCATTTACGAGGGACAGGGGTATGGCTACACCTTC
.,.,TRBJ2-3,TRBV6-5,CASRRAGDTQYF,TGTGCCAGCAGGAGGGCGGGTGATACGCAGTATTTT
.,.,TRBJ2-1,TRBV5-6,CASSPRASGRDEQFF,TGTGCCAGCAGCCCGAGAGCCTCTGGTAGGGATGAGCAGTTCTTC
.,TRBD1,TRBJ1-2,TRBV7-2,CASRVRDRVPSYGYTF,TGTGCCAGCAGAGTCCGGGACAGGGTTCCGAGCTATGGCTACACCTTC
.,TRBD2,TRBJ2-1,TRBV4-1,CASSSGVAGGVNEQFF,TGCGCCAGCAGCTCGGGGGTAGCGGGAGGGGTCAATGAGCAGTTCTTC
once,TRBD1,TRBJ1-3,TRBV6-1,CASSEDSPGPWTGFSNTIYF,TGTGCCAGCAGTGAAGACTCCCCAGGGCCCTGGACAGGGTTTAGCAACACCATATATTTT
.,.,TRBJ2-7,TRBV27,CASSSGNEQYF,TGTGCCAGCAGTTCCGGGAACGAGCAGTACTTC
.,TRBD1,TRBJ2-7,TRBV14,CASSQVRGTGGYEQYF,TGTGCCAGCAGCCAAGTGAGGGGAACAGGGGGCTACGAGCAGTACTTC
.,.,TRBJ1-1,TRBV9,CASAISMNTEAFF,TGTGCCAGCGCGATCAGCATGAACACTGAAGCTTTCTTT
.,TRBD2,TRBJ2-1,TRBV15,CATRGQPGLAGAGEQFF,TGTGCCACCCGCGGACAGCCGGGACTAGCGGGAGCTGGTGAGCAGTTCTTC
.,.,TRBJ2-7,TRBV5-3,CARMMAYEQYF,TGTGCCAGAATGATGGCCTACGAGCAGTACTTC
few,.,TRBJ2-7,TRBV19,CASRDGTDYEQYF,TGTGCCAGTAGGGACGGGACCGATTACGAGCAGTACTTC
.,.,TRBJ2-7,TRBV28,CASSLFTREQYEQYF,TGTGCCAGCAGTTTATTTACCAGGGAGCAGTACGAGCAGTACTTC
.,.,TRBJ1-4,TRBV4-1,CASSQSRQATNEKLFF,TGCGCCAGCAGCCAATCGCGACAGGCAACTAATGAAAAACTGTTTTTT
.,TRBD2,TRBJ2-5,TRBV7-2,CASSPHRNGREKETQYF,TGTGCCAGCAGCCCACACCGTAACGGGCGGGAGAAGGAGACCCAGTACTTC
.,.,TRBJ2-7,TRBV4-1,CASSQAPTAPTYEQYF,TGCGCCAGCAGCCAAGCCCCCACAGCGCCAACCTACGAGCAGTACTTC
.,.,TRBJ2-3,TRBV13,CASSPKGPKDRTDTQYF,TGTGCCAGCAGCCCTAAGGGACCTAAGGACCGGACAGATACGCAGTATTTT
once,.,TRBJ1-5,TRBV28,CASSWRVSNQPQHF,TGTGCCAGCAGTTGGAGGGTAAGCAATCAGCCCCAGCATTTT
few,TRBD1,TRBJ1-1,TRBV7-9,CASSPRQDREEAFF,TGTGCCAGCAGTCCACGTCAGGACAGGGAGGAAGCTTTCTTT
.,.,TRBJ1-2,TRBV7-2,CASSLHRQALNYGYTF,TGTGCCAGCAGCTTACATAGACAGGCTCTGAACTATGGCTACACCTTC
.,.,TRBJ1-1,TRBV29-1,CSVQARQGLGTEAFF,TGCAGCGTCCAAGCACGCCAGGGACTGGGCACTGAAGCTTTCTTT
.,TRBD1,TRBJ2-7,TRBV7-9,CASSLWGQGNTYEQYF,TGTGCCAGCAGCTTATGGGGACAGGGGAATACCTACGAGCAGTACTTC
.,TRBD1,TRBJ2-7,TRBV28,CASSSSTGAISYEQYF,TGTGCCAGCAGTTCCTCGACAGGGGCGATCTCCTACGAGCAGTACTTC
.,.,TRBJ2-2,TRBV19,CASSPNWGANTGELFF,TGTGCCAGTAGCCCCAACTGGGGGGCGAACACCGGGGAGCTGTTTTTT
.,TRBD1,TRBJ2-3,TRBV7-6,CASSTSGQSSTDTQYF,TGTGCCAGCAGCACATCGGGACAGTCTAGCACAGATACGCAGTATTTT
.,TRBD1,TRBJ2-1,TRBV7-9,CASSPDRARIIDEQFF,TGTGCCAGCAGCCCCGACAGGGCTCGGATTATTGATGAGCAGTTCTTC
.,TRBD2,TRBJ2-2,TRBV5-4,CASSFGLAGVTGELFF,TGTGCCAGCAGCTTTGGACTAGCGGGAGTCACCGGGGAGCTGTTTTTT
.,TRBD2,TRBJ2-1,TRBV2,CASSVPGTRTNNEQFF,TGTGCCAGCAGTGTGCCCGGGACTAGGACCAACAATGAGCAGTTCTTC
once,.,TRBJ2-7,TRBV5-1,CASRAEQYF,TGCGCCAGCAGAGCCGAGCAGTACTTC
.,TRBD1,TRBJ1-2,TRBV28,CASSPGTGAFLNGYTF,TGTGCCAGCAGTCCTGGGACAGGGGCTTTTTTAAATGGCTACACCTTC
.,TRBD1,TRBJ1-4,TRBV30,CAWNTGQGFEKLFF,TGTGCCTGGAACACAGGACAGGGATTTGAAAAACTGTTTTTT
.,TRBD2,TRBJ2-1,TRBV27,CASSPLASGYNEQFF,TGTGCCAGCAGTCCCTTGGCTAGCGGCTACAATGAGCAGTTCTTC
.,.,TRBJ1-5,TRBV7-2,CASSLVGGDQPQHF,TGTGCCAGCAGCTTAGTTGGGGGGGATCAGCCCCAGCATTTT